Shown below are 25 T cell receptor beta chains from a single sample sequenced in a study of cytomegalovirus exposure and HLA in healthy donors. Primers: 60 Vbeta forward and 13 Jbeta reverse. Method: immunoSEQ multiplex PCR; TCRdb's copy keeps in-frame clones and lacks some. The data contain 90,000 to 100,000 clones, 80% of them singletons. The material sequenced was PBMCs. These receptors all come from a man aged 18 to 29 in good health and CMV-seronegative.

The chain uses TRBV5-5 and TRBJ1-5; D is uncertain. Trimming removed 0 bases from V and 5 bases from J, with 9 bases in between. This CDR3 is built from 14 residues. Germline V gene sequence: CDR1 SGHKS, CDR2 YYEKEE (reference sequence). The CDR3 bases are TGTGCCAGCAGCTTGGGCGGGGTCGATCAGCCCCAGCATTTT. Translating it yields CASSLGGVDQPQHF.

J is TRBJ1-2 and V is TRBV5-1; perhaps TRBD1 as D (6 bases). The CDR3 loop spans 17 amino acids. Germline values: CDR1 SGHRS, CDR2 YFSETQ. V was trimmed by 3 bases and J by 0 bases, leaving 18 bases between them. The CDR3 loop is CASSSEETGDPNYGYTF. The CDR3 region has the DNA TGCGCCAGCAGCTCGGAGGAGACAGGTGATCCTAACTATGGCTACACCTTC. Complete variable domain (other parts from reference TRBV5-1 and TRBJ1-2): KAGVTQTPRYLIKTRGQQVTLSCSPISGHRSVSWYQQTPGQGLQFLFEYFSETQRNKGNFPGRFSGRQFSNSRSEMNVSTLELGDSALYLCASSSEETGDPNYGYTFGSGTRLTVV.

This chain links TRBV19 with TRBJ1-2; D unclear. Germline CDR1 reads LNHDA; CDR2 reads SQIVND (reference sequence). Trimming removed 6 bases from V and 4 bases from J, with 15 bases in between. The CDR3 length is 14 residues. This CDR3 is CASSSRAGFYGYTF. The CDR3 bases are TGTGCCAGTAGCTCAAGGGCGGGCTTCTATGGCTACACCTTC.

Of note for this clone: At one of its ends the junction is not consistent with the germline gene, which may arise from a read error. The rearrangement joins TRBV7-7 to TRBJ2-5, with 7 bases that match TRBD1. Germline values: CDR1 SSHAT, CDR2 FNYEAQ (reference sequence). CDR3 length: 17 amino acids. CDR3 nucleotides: TGTGCTAGCAGCCCGCCGGGTATGGGGACAGACCAAGAGACCCAGTACTTC. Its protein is CASSPPGMGTDQETQYF.

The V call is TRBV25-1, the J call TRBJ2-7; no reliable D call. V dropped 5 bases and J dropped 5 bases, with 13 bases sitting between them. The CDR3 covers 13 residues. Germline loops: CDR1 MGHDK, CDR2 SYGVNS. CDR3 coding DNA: TGTGCCAGCAGTACCCAGGTGTTACACGAGCAGTACTTC. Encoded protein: CASSTQVLHEQYF.

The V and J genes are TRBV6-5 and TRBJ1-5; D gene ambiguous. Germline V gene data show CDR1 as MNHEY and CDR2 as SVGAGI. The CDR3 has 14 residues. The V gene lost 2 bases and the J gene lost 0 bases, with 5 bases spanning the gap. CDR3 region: CASSYGPSNQPQHF. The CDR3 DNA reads TGTGCCAGCAGTTACGGGCCTAGCAATCAGCCCCAGCATTTT.

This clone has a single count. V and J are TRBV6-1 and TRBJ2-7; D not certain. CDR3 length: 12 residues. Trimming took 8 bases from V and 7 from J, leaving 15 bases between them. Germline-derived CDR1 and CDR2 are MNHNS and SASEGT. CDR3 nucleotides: TGTGCCAGCTCCGAAGCTCCGTGGGAGCAGTACTTC. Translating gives CASSEAPWEQYF.

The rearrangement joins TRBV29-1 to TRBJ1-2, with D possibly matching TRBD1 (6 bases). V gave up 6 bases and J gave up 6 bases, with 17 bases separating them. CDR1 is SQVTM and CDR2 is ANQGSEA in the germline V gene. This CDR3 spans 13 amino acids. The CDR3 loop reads CSVVGAAGDGYTF. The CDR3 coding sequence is TGCAGCGTCGTGGGGGCAGCAGGGGATGGCTACACCTTC.

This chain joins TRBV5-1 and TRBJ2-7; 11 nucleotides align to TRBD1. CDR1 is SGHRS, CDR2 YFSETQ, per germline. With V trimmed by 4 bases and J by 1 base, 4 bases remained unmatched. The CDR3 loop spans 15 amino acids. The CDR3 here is CASSPGTGGSYEQYF. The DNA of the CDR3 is TGCGCCAGCAGCCCCGGGACAGGGGGTTCCTACGAGCAGTACTTC.

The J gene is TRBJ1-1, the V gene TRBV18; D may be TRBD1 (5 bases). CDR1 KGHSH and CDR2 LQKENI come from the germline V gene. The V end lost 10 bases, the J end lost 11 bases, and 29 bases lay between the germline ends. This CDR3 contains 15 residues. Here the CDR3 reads CATRLKTGIGVGAFF. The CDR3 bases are TGTGCCACCCGTCTCAAAACAGGAATAGGCGTTGGGGCTTTCTTT.

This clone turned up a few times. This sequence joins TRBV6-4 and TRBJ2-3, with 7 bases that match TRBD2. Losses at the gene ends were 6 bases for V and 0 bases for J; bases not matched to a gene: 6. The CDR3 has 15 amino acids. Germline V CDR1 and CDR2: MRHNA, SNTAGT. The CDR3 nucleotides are TGTGCCAGCAGCGTGGGGACTACCAGCACAGATACGCAGTATTTT. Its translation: CASSVGTTSTDTQYF.

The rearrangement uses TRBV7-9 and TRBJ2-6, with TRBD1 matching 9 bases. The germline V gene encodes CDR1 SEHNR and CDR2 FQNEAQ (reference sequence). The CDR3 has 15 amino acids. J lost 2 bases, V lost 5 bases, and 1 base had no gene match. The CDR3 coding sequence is TGTGCCAGCAGCCGGGACAGGGCTGGGGCCAACGTCCTGACTTTC. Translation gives CASSRDRAGANVLTF.

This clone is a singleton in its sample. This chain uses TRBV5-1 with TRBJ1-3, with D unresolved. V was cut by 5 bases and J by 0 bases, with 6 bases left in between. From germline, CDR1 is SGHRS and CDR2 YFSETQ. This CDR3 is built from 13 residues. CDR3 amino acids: CASRMSSGNTIYF. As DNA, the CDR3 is TGCGCCAGCAGGATGAGCTCTGGAAACACCATATATTTT. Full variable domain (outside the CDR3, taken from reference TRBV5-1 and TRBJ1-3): KAGVTQTPRYLIKTRGQQVTLSCSPISGHRSVSWYQQTPGQGLQFLFEYFSETQRNKGNFPGRFSGRQFSNSRSEMNVSTLELGDSALYLCASRMSSGNTIYFGEGSWLTVV.

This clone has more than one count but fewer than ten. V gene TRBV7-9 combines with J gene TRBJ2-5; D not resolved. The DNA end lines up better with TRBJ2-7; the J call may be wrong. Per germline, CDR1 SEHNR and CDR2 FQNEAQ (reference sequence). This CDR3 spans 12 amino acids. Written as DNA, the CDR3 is TGTGCCAGCAGCTTCTCCTCCTACGAGCAGTACTTC. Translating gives CASSFSSYEQYF.

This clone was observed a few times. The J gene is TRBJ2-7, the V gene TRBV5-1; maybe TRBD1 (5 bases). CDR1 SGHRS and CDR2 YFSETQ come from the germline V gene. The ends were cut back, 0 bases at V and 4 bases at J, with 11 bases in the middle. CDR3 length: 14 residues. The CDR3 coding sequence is TGCGCCAGCAGCTTGGGCAGGGAAAGTTACGAGCAGTACTTC. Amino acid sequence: CASSLGRESYEQYF.

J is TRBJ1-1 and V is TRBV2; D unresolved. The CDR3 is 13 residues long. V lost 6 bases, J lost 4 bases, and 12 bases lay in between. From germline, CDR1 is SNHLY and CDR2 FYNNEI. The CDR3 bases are TGTGCCAGCAGGGAGGATGCGGGCACTGAAGCTTTCTTT. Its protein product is CASREDAGTEAFF.

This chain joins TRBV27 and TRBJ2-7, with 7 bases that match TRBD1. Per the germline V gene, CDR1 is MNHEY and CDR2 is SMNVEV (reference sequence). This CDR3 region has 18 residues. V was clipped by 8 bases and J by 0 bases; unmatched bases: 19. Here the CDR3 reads CASRWSGTESWSSYEQYF. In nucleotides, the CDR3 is TGTGCCAGCCGGTGGTCCGGGACAGAAAGCTGGAGCTCCTACGAGCAGTACTTC.

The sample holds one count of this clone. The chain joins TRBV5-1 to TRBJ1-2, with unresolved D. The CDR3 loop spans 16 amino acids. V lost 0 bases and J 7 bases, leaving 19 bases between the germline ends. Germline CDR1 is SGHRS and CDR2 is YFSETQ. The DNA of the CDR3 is TGCGCCAGCAGCTTGGCATCGGGGAGAGTGTGGGCTGGCTACACCTTC. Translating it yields CASSLASGRVWAGYTF. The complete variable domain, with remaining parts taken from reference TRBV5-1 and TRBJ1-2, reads KAGVTQTPRYLIKTRGQQVTLSCSPISGHRSVSWYQQTPGQGLQFLFEYFSETQRNKGNFPGRFSGRQFSNSRSEMNVSTLELGDSALYLCASSLASGRVWAGYTFGSGTRLTVV.

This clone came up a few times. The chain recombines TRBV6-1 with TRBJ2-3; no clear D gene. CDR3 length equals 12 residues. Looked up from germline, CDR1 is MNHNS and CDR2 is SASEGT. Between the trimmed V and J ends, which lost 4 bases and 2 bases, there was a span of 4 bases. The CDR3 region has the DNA TGTGCCAGCAGTGGCTACACAGATACGCAGTATTTT. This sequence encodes CASSGYTDTQYF.

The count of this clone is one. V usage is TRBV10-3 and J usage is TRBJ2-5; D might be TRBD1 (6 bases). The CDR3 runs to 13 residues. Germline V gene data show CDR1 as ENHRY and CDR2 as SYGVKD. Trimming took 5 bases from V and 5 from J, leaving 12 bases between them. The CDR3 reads CAISYRERETQYF. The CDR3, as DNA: TGTGCCATCAGTTACAGGGAAAGGGAGACCCAGTACTTC.

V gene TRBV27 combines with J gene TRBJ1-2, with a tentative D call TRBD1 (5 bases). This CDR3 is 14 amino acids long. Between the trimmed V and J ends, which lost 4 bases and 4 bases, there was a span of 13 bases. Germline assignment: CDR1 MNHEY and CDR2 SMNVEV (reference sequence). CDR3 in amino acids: CASSSIREGYGYTF. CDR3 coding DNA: TGTGCCAGCAGTTCAATCAGGGAGGGCTATGGCTACACCTTC.

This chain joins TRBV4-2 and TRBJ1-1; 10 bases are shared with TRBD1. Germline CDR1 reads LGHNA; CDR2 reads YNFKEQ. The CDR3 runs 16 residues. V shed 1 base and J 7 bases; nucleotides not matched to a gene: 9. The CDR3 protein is CASSQVGDRGSGEAFF. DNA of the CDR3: TGTGCCAGCAGCCAAGTGGGGGACAGGGGAAGTGGTGAAGCTTTCTTT.

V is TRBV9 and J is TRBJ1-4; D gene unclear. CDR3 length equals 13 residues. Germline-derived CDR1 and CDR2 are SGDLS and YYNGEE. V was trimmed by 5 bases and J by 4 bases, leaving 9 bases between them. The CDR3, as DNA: TGTGCCAGCAGAAGAGATAGTAATGAAAAACTGTTTTTT. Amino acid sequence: CASRRDSNEKLFF.

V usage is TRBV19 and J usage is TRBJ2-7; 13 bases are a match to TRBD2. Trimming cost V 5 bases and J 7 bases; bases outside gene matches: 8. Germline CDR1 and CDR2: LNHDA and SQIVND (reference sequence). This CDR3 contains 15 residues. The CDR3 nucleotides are TGTGCCAGTAGTTTACGACTAGCGGGGGGCTTGGAGCAGTACTTC. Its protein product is CASSLRLAGGLEQYF.

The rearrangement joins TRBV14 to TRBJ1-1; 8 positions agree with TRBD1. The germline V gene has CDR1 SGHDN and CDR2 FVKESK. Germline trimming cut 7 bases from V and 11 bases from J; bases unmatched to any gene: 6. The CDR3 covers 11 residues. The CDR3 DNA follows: TGTGCCAGCACCCCGTGGACAGGGGCTTTCTTT. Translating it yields CASTPWTGAFF.